One sample yielded the 23 T cell receptor beta chains listed below, sequenced in a study of T cell repertoires in cytomegalovirus infection. Each CDR3 protein gets one entry after TCRdb re-called the reads with MiXCR. The sample yields about 130,000 distinct CDR3 sequences, approximately 24% seen once. No antigen has been identified for these receptors. Specimen: PBMCs, sequenced either directly or after in vitro stimulation (not recorded which). Receptors were obtained from a human donor in good health (CMV status not recorded). Some clones in this sample may be carry-over from other donors' samples.

The V gene is TRBV19, the J gene TRBJ2-3; TRBD2 might be the D (6 bases). Germline V CDR1 and CDR2: LNHDA, SQIVND (reference sequence). V lost 8 bases, J lost 0 bases, and 24 bases lay in between. The CDR3 length is 18 residues. The CDR3 loop is CASLGGTLILYSTDTQYF. The CDR3 DNA sequence: TGTGCCAGTTTAGGCGGGACCCTTATCCTATATAGCACAGATACGCAGTATTTT.

V gene TRBV7-2 combines with J gene TRBJ1-1; D gene ambiguous. The V and J ends lost 3 bases and 1 base respectively, with 6 bases between them. CDR1 and CDR2 from the germline V gene are SGHTA and FQGNSA. The CDR3 is 13 amino acids. CDR3 in DNA: TGTGCCAGCAGCTTCAGGAGGAACACTGAAGCTTTCTTT. It is translated as CASSFRRNTEAFF.

V and J are TRBV6-2 or TRBV6-3 and TRBJ2-7, with D unresolved. The germline V gene encodes CDR1 MNHEY and CDR2 SVGEGT. The length of the CDR3 is 15 residues. Between the trimmed V and J ends, which lost 9 bases and 3 bases, there was a span of 21 bases. The CDR3 nucleotides are TGTGCCAGTTCAAAAACCCTGGGCGGATACTACGAGCAGTACTTC. It specifies CASSKTLGGYYEQYF.

The chain couples TRBV6-9 to TRBJ2-7; possible D gene TRBD2, 5 bases. The CDR3 is made up of 18 amino acids. Germline-derived CDR1 and CDR2 are MNHGY and SVAAGI. Trimming shortened V by 8 bases and J by 4 bases, and 30 bases separated the two germline ends. As DNA, the CDR3 is TGTGCCAGCGGAGGACTGCACTTCCTGACAATGCCGAAATACGAGCAGTACGTC. Translated: CASGGLHFLTMPKYEQYV.

The chain recombines TRBV7-2 with TRBJ1-1; no firm D call. Deletions cut 6 bases from V and 10 bases from J, with 12 bases between. From germline, CDR1 is SGHTA and CDR2 FQGNSA. The CDR3 consists of 11 residues. In nucleotides, the CDR3 is TGTGCCAGCAGTTATCTTACGACAGCTTTCTTT. Its protein is CASSYLTTAFF.

The chain links TRBV19 to TRBJ2-7; D possibly corresponds to TRBD2 (6 bases). V dropped 9 bases and J dropped 0 bases, with 12 bases sitting between them. CDR3 length: 13 residues. The germline V gene has CDR1 LNHDA and CDR2 SQIVND (reference sequence). The CDR3 loop is CASRGTASYEQYF. The CDR3, as DNA: TGTGCCAGCCGCGGGACTGCCTCCTACGAGCAGTACTTC.

DNA of the CDR3: TGTGCCAGCAGCGTCCCGGGACCCGCTGGTCCAGATACGCAGTATTTT. Its translation: CASSVPGPAGPDTQYF. V is TRBV7-2 and J is TRBJ2-3, with D perhaps given as TRBD1 or TRBD2 (5 bases each). Germline V gene data show CDR1 as SGHTA and CDR2 as FQGNSA. The CDR3 extends over 16 amino acids. V was shortened by 5 bases and J by 4 bases, with 19 bases between the two germline ends.

This sequence joins TRBV6-2 or TRBV6-3 and TRBJ2-7; 9 bases map to TRBD1. The CDR3 consists of 14 residues. Per the germline V gene, CDR1 is MNHEY and CDR2 is SVGEGT. V trimming: 6 bases; J trimming: 4 bases; junction bases outside the gene matches: 7. The CDR3 DNA reads TGTGCCAGCAGCTCCGGGACAGGGAAATACGAGCAGTACTTC. It is translated as CASSSGTGKYEQYF.

This chain links TRBV15 with TRBJ2-1, with 8 nucleotides matching TRBD1. Germline values: CDR1 LNHNV, CDR2 YYDKDF (reference sequence). The V gene end was trimmed by 0 bases and the J gene end by 7 bases; junction bases not matched to a gene: 2. This CDR3 has 14 amino acids. The CDR3 DNA is TGTGCCACCAGCAGAGATCGACAGGGGAATGAGCAGTTCTTC. Translating gives CATSRDRQGNEQFF. Drawing the rest from reference TRBV15 and TRBJ2-1, the complete variable domain is DAMVIQNPRYQVTQFGKPVTLSCSQTLNHNVMYWYQQKSSQAPKLLFHYYDKDFNNEADTPDNFQSRRPNTSFCFLDIRSPGLGDTAMYLCATSRDRQGNEQFFGPGTRLTVL.

As for this clonotype: This clone may be a read error of a much larger clone one base away. The chain joins TRBV28 to TRBJ2-7, with 8 bases aligning to TRBD1. CDR1 and CDR2 from the germline V gene are MDHEN and SYDVKM. The CDR3 is 14 amino acids. The CDR3: CASSLGTGPYELYF. CDR3 DNA sequence: TGTGCCAGCAGTTTAGGGACAGGACCCTACGAGCTGTACTTC.

J is TRBJ2-7 and V is TRBV29-1; TRBD1 aligns across 8 bases. The length of the CDR3 is 13 residues. Germline CDR1 reads SQVTM; CDR2 reads ANQGSEA. V was pared by 2 bases and J by 5 bases, with 5 bases of the junction left unmatched. CDR3 sequence (DNA): TGCAGCGTTGAAACACAGGGGGTGAACGAGCAGTACTTC. This translates into CSVETQGVNEQYF.

This chain joins TRBV7-6 and TRBJ2-3; 10 bases align to TRBD1. This CDR3 region has 17 residues. The germline V gene encodes CDR1 SGHVS and CDR2 FNYEAQ. The V segment lost 5 bases and the J segment 0 bases; nucleotides outside the gene matches: 8. CDR3 region: CASSGDRGSNSTDTQYF. The CDR3 coding sequence is TGTGCCAGCAGCGGGGACAGGGGCTCGAATAGCACAGATACGCAGTATTTT.

V and J are TRBV6-5 and TRBJ2-2; D not resolved. Per germline, CDR1 MNHEY and CDR2 SVGAGI. Trimming left V 6 bases short and J 6 bases short, with 11 bases between. The CDR3 consists of 13 residues. The CDR3 protein is CASSPPWAGELFF. The DNA of the CDR3 is TGTGCCAGCAGCCCCCCCTGGGCCGGGGAGCTGTTTTTT.

The CDR3 is CAWRGGSTEAFF. The CDR3 DNA reads as TGTGCCTGGCGGGGGGGAAGCACTGAAGCTTTCTTT. The chain is built from TRBV30 and TRBJ1-1; tentative D call: TRBD1 (5 bases). This CDR3 comprises 12 residues. Trimming removed 5 bases at V and 4 bases at J, with 11 bases between. The germline CDR1 and CDR2 sequences are GTSNPN and SVGIG (reference sequence).

This clonotype was picked up many times. The chain carries TRBV6-1 and TRBJ2-2; D gene unclear. The ends were cut back, 6 bases at V and 5 bases at J, with 13 bases in the middle. The CDR3 is 14 residues long. The germline CDR1 and CDR2 sequences are MNHNS and SASEGT. CDR3 bases: TGTGCCAGCAGCCCCCACTCCCGGACCGGGGAGCTGTTTTTT. Amino acid sequence: CASSPHSRTGELFF.

This clonotype occurred many times. This chain links TRBV7-2 with TRBJ2-2, with D perhaps being TRBD1 or TRBD2 (6 bases each). V dropped 7 bases and J dropped 8 bases, with 23 bases sitting between them. Germline CDR1 SGHTA, CDR2 FQGNSA. This CDR3 contains 16 residues. CDR3 protein: CASNGPGGPLLGELFF. The CDR3, as DNA: TGTGCCAGCAACGGACCCGGGGGCCCTCTATTAGGGGAGCTGTTTTTT.

This clonotype was recorded at least ten times. V usage is TRBV7-8 and J usage is TRBJ2-3; weak D call: TRBD1 (5 bases). Germline CDR1 SGHVS, CDR2 FQNEAQ. Trimming took 2 bases from V and 2 from J, leaving 14 bases between them. The CDR3 extends over 16 amino acids. Here the CDR3 reads CASSLRGLPPTDTQYF. The CDR3 DNA sequence: TGTGCCAGCAGCTTAAGGGGTTTACCCCCCACAGATACGCAGTATTTT.

This clonotype has only a few counts. J is TRBJ2-4 and V is TRBV18; possibly TRBD1 for D (6 bases). V lost 3 bases, J lost 6 bases, and 12 bases lay in between. This CDR3 region has 14 residues. Germline CDR1 is KGHSH and CDR2 is LQKENI. Here the CDR3 DNA reads TGTGCCAGCTCACCCACCACAGGGTCAAACATTCAGTACTTC. It yields the protein CASSPTTGSNIQYF.

This clonotype turned up a few times. The chain has TRBV9 and TRBJ2-1; 9 bases map to TRBD2. Germline V gene data show CDR1 as SGDLS and CDR2 as YYNGEE. The V and J ends lost 3 bases and 4 bases, in that order; junction bases with no gene match: 5. The CDR3 spans 15 residues. This CDR3 reads CASSDGLAMYNEQFF. For the CDR3, the DNA is TGTGCCAGCAGCGACGGACTAGCGATGTACAATGAGCAGTTCTTC.

This chain joins TRBV10-3 and TRBJ1-2, with D perhaps matching TRBD1 (6 bases). Germline V gene data show CDR1 as ENHRY and CDR2 as SYGVKD. The V end lost 11 bases, the J end lost 3 bases, and 16 bases lay between the germline ends. CDR3 length: 13 amino acids. CDR3 region: CAVRQDSDYGYTF. CDR3 nucleotides: TGTGCCGTGCGACAGGACAGCGACTATGGCTACACCTTC.

This clonotype was found a few times. The V and J genes are TRBV7-2 and TRBJ2-1; tentative D call: TRBD2 (5 bases). Trimming left V 5 bases short and J 7 bases short, with 18 bases between. This CDR3 is built from 15 residues. Germline V lookup: CDR1 SGHTA, CDR2 FQGNSA. The CDR3 DNA sequence: TGTGCCAGCAGCCCCGGAGGAACAACTAGTAATGAGCAGTTCTTC. Its protein product is CASSPGGTTSNEQFF.

This clonotype was counted only a few times. The V gene is TRBV6-5, the J gene TRBJ2-7, with 7 bases aligning to TRBD1. Germline loops: CDR1 MNHEY, CDR2 SVGAGI. This CDR3 comprises 15 residues. J gave up 1 base and V 0 bases, and 3 bases lay outside the gene matches. The DNA of the CDR3 is TGTGCCAGCAGTTACTCAAGACAGGGTTCCTACGAGCAGTACTTC. It specifies CASSYSRQGSYEQYF.

This chain connects TRBV7-9 to TRBJ2-7, with D unclear. Trimming pared 1 base from V and 1 base from J, leaving 2 bases between. Germline-derived CDR1 and CDR2 are SEHNR and FQNEAQ (reference sequence). This CDR3 is built from 12 residues. The CDR3 coding sequence is TGTGCCAGCAGCTTAGAATCCTACGAGCAGTACTTC. Translated: CASSLESYEQYF.